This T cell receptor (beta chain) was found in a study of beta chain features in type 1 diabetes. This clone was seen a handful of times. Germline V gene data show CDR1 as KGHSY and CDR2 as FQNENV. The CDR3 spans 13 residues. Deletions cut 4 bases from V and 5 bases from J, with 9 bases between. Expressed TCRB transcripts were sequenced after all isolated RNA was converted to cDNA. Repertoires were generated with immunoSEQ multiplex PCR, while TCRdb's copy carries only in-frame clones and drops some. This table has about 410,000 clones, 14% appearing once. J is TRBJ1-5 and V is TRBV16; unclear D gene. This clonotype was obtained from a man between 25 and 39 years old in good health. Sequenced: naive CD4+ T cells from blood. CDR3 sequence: CASSPIRDQPQHF. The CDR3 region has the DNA TGTGCCAGCAGCCCAATCCGGGATCAGCCCCAGCATTTT.